This T cell receptor (beta chain) appears in the sequencing data of a study of blood T cell repertoires in COVID-19. In the study overall: Collection of acute and convalescent COVID-19 samples took place in the United States, Italy and Spain. T cells, B-cell-depleted T cells, or PBMCs provided the cDNA or gDNA that served as material.

Original data processing: Cell counts per sample came from amplifying reference gene primers. TCRdb keeps only in-frame clones here, not all; method: immunoSEQ multiplex PCR. The DNA gave D and trimming, while V, J and clone size come from that table. This sample has 50,000 to 60,000 clones, with 84% found just once. Enrolled during active infection, Seattle patients were then followed longitudinally. Germline values: CDR1 SGHNT, CDR2 YYREEE (reference sequence). The CDR3 consists of 14 residues. Germline trimming cut 6 bases from V and 4 bases from J; bases unmatched to any gene: 5. This TCR was recovered from a man older than 75 with COVID-19, enrolled during active disease. This chain connects TRBV5-4 to TRBJ1-4, with TRBD1 matching over 8 bases. The material sequenced was peripheral blood. The CDR3 bases are TGTGCCAGCACCAAAACAGGGGGTAATGAAAAACTGTTTTTT. Translation gives CASTKTGGNEKLFF.